This entry lists 29 T cell receptor beta chains sequenced from one sample in a study of blood T cell repertoires in COVID-19. The protocol was immunoSEQ multiplex PCR, while the TCRdb copy is restricted to in-frame clones and leaves out a portion. The table lists about 230,000 clones, approximately 87% of them singletons. The sequencing input was peripheral blood. The receptors shown here come from a woman aged 70-85 years with active or convalescent COVID-19.

The CDR3 bases are TGTGCCAGCTCACCCCCCAAGGGGCGACAGGGTTTATGGGAGACCCAGTACTTC. It yields the protein CASSPPKGRQGLWETQYF. The chain couples TRBV18 to TRBJ2-5, with 7 bases fitting TRBD1. Trimming at V came to 3 bases and at J to 5 bases, leaving 18 bases not matched to a gene. CDR1 and CDR2 from the germline V gene are KGHSH and LQKENI. This CDR3 has 18 residues. The full variable domain, completed using reference TRBV18 and TRBJ2-5, is NAGVMQNPRHLVRRRGQEARLRCSPMKGHSHVYWYRQLPEEGLKFMVYLQKENIIDESGMPKERFSAEFPKEGPSILRIQQVVRGDSAAYFCASSPPKGRQGLWETQYFGPGTRLLVL.

This chain links TRBV19 with TRBJ1-2; D not certain. The CDR3 extends over 12 amino acids. The V end was cut by 7 bases, the J end by 3 bases, with 9 bases between. From germline, CDR1 is LNHDA and CDR2 SQIVND (reference sequence). The CDR3 sequence is CASKRADYGYTF. The CDR3 nucleotides read TGTGCCAGTAAACGTGCAGACTATGGCTACACCTTC.

The gene calls are TRBV2 and TRBJ1-5; D is uncertain. CDR1 and CDR2 from the germline V gene are SNHLY and FYNNEI. Trimming took 3 bases from V and 3 from J, leaving 9 bases between them. There are 14 residues in the CDR3. The CDR3 region has the DNA TGTGCCAGCAGTGACAGATCACCCAATCAGCCCCAGCATTTT. Its translation is CASSDRSPNQPQHF.

The gene calls are TRBV5-1 and TRBJ1-4; no firm D call. The CDR3 runs to 16 residues. The V end was cut by 2 bases, the J end by 7 bases, with 18 bases between. Per germline, CDR1 SGHRS and CDR2 YFSETQ. In DNA, the CDR3 is TGCGCCAGCAGCTTAGCTAGGAGCAGCGTCTCTGAAAAACTGTTTTTT. It specifies CASSLARSSVSEKLFF.

This clone has at least ten counts. This sequence joins TRBV7-9 and TRBJ1-4; D perhaps matches TRBD1 (5 bases). This CDR3 contains 15 residues. Trimming pared 1 base from V and 6 bases from J, leaving 12 bases between. Germline V lookup: CDR1 SEHNR, CDR2 FQNEAQ (reference sequence). CDR3 DNA sequence: TGTGCCAGCAGCTTAGGGGACGGGGGTTATGAAAAACTGTTTTTT. Translated, it gives CASSLGDGGYEKLFF.

The chain is built from TRBV3-1 (or the pseudogene TRBV3-2) and TRBJ1-1; D call uncertain. This CDR3 has 13 amino acids. Looked up from germline, CDR1 is LGHDT and CDR2 is YNNKEL (reference sequence). The germline V and J ends were trimmed by 0 bases and 2 bases, with 4 bases remaining between them. CDR3 amino acids: CASSQDPNTEAFF. The CDR3 nucleotides are TGTGCCAGCAGCCAAGACCCTAACACTGAAGCTTTCTTT.

This clone was seen once. This rearrangement joins TRBV28 to TRBJ1-1; D is possibly TRBD1 (5 bases). Trimming stripped 3 bases from V and 8 bases from J, with 13 bases between. The CDR3 is 13 amino acids. Per germline, CDR1 MDHEN and CDR2 SYDVKM. The CDR3 DNA follows: TGTGCCAGCAGTTTCCCTCCGGGGGGGGAAGCTTTCTTT. Its translation: CASSFPPGGEAFF. Together with reference TRBV28 and TRBJ1-1, the CDR3 gives the full variable domain: DVKVTQSSRYLVKRTGEKVFLECVQDMDHENMFWYRQDPGLGLRLIYFSYDVKMKEKGDIPEGYSVSREKKERFSLILESASTNQTSMYLCASSFPPGGEAFFGQGTRLTVV.

The rearrangement links TRBV12-3 or TRBV12-4 to TRBJ1-1; D unresolved. The CDR3 contains 13 residues. Trimming took 6 bases from V and 5 from J, leaving 13 bases between them. The CDR3 nucleotides read TGTGCCAGCAGGATAGTCGAGGGTACTGAAGCTTTCTTT. Translated, it gives CASRIVEGTEAFF.

The V gene is TRBV7-9, the J gene TRBJ2-5; a weak D match, TRBD1 (7 bases). Trimming removed 5 bases from V and 1 base from J, with 11 bases in between. Germline CDR1 is SEHNR and CDR2 is FQNEAQ (reference sequence). This CDR3 region has 14 residues. The CDR3 loop is CASSAGQSQETQYF. DNA of the CDR3: TGTGCCAGCAGCGCGGGACAGTCCCAAGAGACCCAGTACTTC.

This chain links TRBV12-3 or TRBV12-4 with TRBJ2-7, with a tentative D call TRBD1 (5 bases). This CDR3 region has 11 residues. Deletions cut 5 bases from V and 7 bases from J, with 9 bases between. Here the CDR3 reads CASSMTAEQYF. CDR3 DNA sequence: TGTGCCAGCAGTATGACAGCAGAGCAGTACTTC.

The rearrangement links TRBV5-1 to TRBJ2-7, with 12 bases lining up with TRBD2. The germline V gene has CDR1 SGHRS and CDR2 YFSETQ. V lost 4 bases, J lost 4 bases, and 6 bases stayed unmatched. This CDR3 is built from 15 residues. This chain's CDR3 is CASSLPSGRVYEQYF. In DNA form, the CDR3 reads TGCGCCAGCAGCCTACCTAGCGGGAGGGTGTACGAGCAGTACTTC.

The chain has TRBV19 and TRBJ2-7, with D perhaps matching TRBD2 (6 bases). The CDR3 covers 15 residues. The germline V and J ends were trimmed by 0 bases and 0 bases, with 9 bases remaining between them. Germline CDR1 and CDR2: LNHDA and SQIVND (reference sequence). The CDR3 DNA reads as TGTGCCAGTAGTATAGACGGGGGAACCTCCTACGAGCAGTACTTC. Its translation: CASSIDGGTSYEQYF. Filled out from reference TRBV19 and TRBJ2-7, the complete variable domain reads DGGITQSPKYLFRKEGQNVTLSCEQNLNHDAMYWYRQDPGQGLRLIYYSQIVNDFQKGDIAEGYSVSREKKESFPLTVTSAQKNPTAFYLCASSIDGGTSYEQYFGPGTRLTVT.

The chain employs TRBV5-1 and TRBJ2-5; TRBD2 agrees at 8 bases. The germline gives CDR1 SGHRS, CDR2 YFSETQ. The CDR3 is 16 amino acids. V shed 5 bases, J shed 1 base, and the junction held 10 bases outside the gene matches. The CDR3 nucleotides are TGCGCCAGCAGTCAGGGGTCGGGGGGGCCCCAAGAGACCCAGTACTTC. It translates to CASSQGSGGPQETQYF.

The chain uses TRBV12-3 or TRBV12-4 and TRBJ2-1; weak D call: TRBD2 (6 bases). There are 13 residues in the CDR3. V was trimmed by 6 bases and J by 8 bases, leaving 14 bases between them. In DNA, the CDR3 is TGTGCCAGCAGACCGGGCGGGGTCTATGAGCAGTTCTTC. Its translation is CASRPGGVYEQFF.

This rearrangement joins TRBV6-6 to TRBJ1-3; no firm D call. This CDR3 region has 15 residues. V lost 6 bases to trimming and J lost 0 bases, with 12 bases between them. CDR1 MNHNY and CDR2 SVGAGI come from the germline V gene (reference sequence). The CDR3 nucleotides read TGTGCCAGCAGGCCGCCCACAGACTCTGGAAACACCATATATTTT. Amino acid sequence: CASRPPTDSGNTIYF.

The chain uses TRBV7-8 and TRBJ2-5, with D possibly being TRBD2 (6 bases). Germline V gene data show CDR1 as SGHVS and CDR2 as FQNEAQ. With 8 bases removed from V and 2 bases from J, the gap between germline ends came to 12 bases. This CDR3 spans 13 amino acids. The chain's CDR3 is CASLRGLQETQYF. The DNA for the CDR3 is TGTGCCAGCCTAAGGGGACTTCAAGAGACCCAGTACTTC.

V is TRBV12-3 or TRBV12-4 and J is TRBJ2-5, with 9 positions matching TRBD1. The ends lost 7 bases at V and 5 bases at J; junction bases unmatched: 5. The CDR3 has 13 amino acids. In DNA, the CDR3 is TGTGCCAGCAACACTGACAGGGGGGAGACCCAGTACTTC. Its protein product is CASNTDRGETQYF.

This chain connects TRBV5-1 to TRBJ1-2; 10 bases line up with TRBD1. Germline CDR1 is SGHRS and CDR2 is YFSETQ. This CDR3 region has 13 residues. The ends lost 4 bases at V and 7 bases at J; junction bases unmatched: 4. The CDR3 DNA sequence: TGCGCCAGCAGCCCCGGGACAGGGGTTGGCTACACCTTC. Amino acids: CASSPGTGVGYTF.

The V call is TRBV6-1, the J call TRBJ1-2, with unresolved D. CDR1 MNHNS and CDR2 SASEGT come from the germline V gene. The CDR3 covers 12 residues. Trimming stripped 3 bases from V and 13 bases from J, with 15 bases between. DNA for the CDR3: TGTGCCAGCAGTGACCTACATGAATCTAGCACCTTC. It is translated as CASSDLHESSTF.

The V and J genes are TRBV3-1 (or the pseudogene TRBV3-2) and TRBJ2-2; maybe TRBD1 (6 bases). V was pared by 4 bases and J by 1 base, with 10 bases between. The germline CDR1 and CDR2 sequences are LGHDT and YNNKEL (reference sequence). This CDR3 contains 15 residues. The CDR3 DNA reads as TGTGCCAGCAGCCTCAGGGGCGGGAACACCGGGGAGCTGTTTTTT. It translates to CASSLRGGNTGELFF.

This clone was seen a single time. The rearrangement uses TRBV27 and TRBJ1-4; no reliable D call. V was trimmed by 6 bases and J by 8 bases, leaving 19 bases between them. Germline V gene data show CDR1 as MNHEY and CDR2 as SMNVEV (reference sequence). This CDR3 contains 15 residues. The CDR3 is CASSSILEGGEKLFF. The CDR3 nucleotides are TGTGCCAGCAGCTCGATTTTGGAGGGCGGGGAAAAACTGTTTTTT.

The gene calls are TRBV6-6 and TRBJ2-5, with D tentatively TRBD2 (6 bases). This CDR3 is 13 amino acids long. Germline assignment: CDR1 MNHNY and CDR2 SVGAGI (reference sequence). Trimming shortened V by 10 bases and J by 7 bases, and 19 bases separated the two germline ends. Written as DNA, the CDR3 is TGTGCCATCGCGGGGCGGTCCCACGGGACCCAGTACTTC. This sequence encodes CAIAGRSHGTQYF.

There are a few counts of this clone. CDR3 in DNA: TGTGCCAGCAGTCCATCCCTTGCGGGTAAGCAGTTCTTC. The encoded protein is CASSPSLAGKQFF. J is TRBJ2-1 and V is TRBV7-3, with a possible D match to TRBD2 (5 bases). CDR3 length equals 13 residues. The V and J ends lost 6 bases and 11 bases respectively, with 17 bases between them. Germline V gives CDR1 SGHTA, CDR2 FQGTGA.

The chain uses TRBV28 and TRBJ1-4; tentative D call: TRBD1 (6 bases). Looked up from germline, CDR1 is MDHEN and CDR2 is SYDVKM. This CDR3 region has 13 residues. The V and J ends lost 8 bases and 8 bases respectively, with 15 bases between them. CDR3 coding DNA: TGTGCCAGCGGACAGCCGCAACGGGAAAAACTGTTTTTT. It translates to CASGQPQREKLFF.

V usage is TRBV11-2 and J usage is TRBJ2-7, with D possibly TRBD2 on 5 matching bases. The V gene lost 5 bases and the J gene lost 5 bases, with 19 bases spanning the gap. The CDR3 runs to 15 residues. CDR1 and CDR2 (germline): SGHAT, FQNNGV. The CDR3, as DNA: TGTGCCAGCAGCCTCCAAGACTATTTATGGCACGAGCAGTACTTC. Translation: CASSLQDYLWHEQYF.

J is TRBJ1-4 and V is TRBV5-4; 10 positions match TRBD1. The CDR3 consists of 14 residues. CDR1 SGHNT and CDR2 YYREEE come from the germline V gene (reference sequence). V shed 5 bases, J shed 8 bases, and the junction held 6 bases outside the gene matches. The chain's CDR3 is CASSFGQGDEKLFF. Here the CDR3 DNA reads TGTGCCAGCAGTTTCGGACAGGGGGACGAAAAACTGTTTTTT.

This clone was observed a handful of times. This chain links TRBV19 with TRBJ1-1; TRBD1 matches at 10 bases. The CDR3 loop spans 14 amino acids. Per the germline V gene, CDR1 is LNHDA and CDR2 is SQIVND (reference sequence). The ends lost 9 bases at V and 2 bases at J; junction bases unmatched: 6. In DNA, the CDR3 is TGTGCCAGGCTCGGACAGGGGGATAACACTGAAGCTTTCTTT. This gives the protein CARLGQGDNTEAFF.

The chain couples TRBV2 to TRBJ2-5; tentatively, D is TRBD2 (6 bases). The germline gives CDR1 SNHLY, CDR2 FYNNEI. The CDR3 covers 13 residues. Trimming took off 11 bases at V and 4 bases at J, with 17 bases between the two ends. CDR3 sequence reads: CALQGLPGETQYF. In DNA, the CDR3 is TGTGCCCTCCAGGGACTCCCCGGAGAGACCCAGTACTTC.

The gene calls are TRBV15 and TRBJ1-4; perhaps TRBD1 as D (5 bases). With 5 bases removed from V and 3 bases from J, the gap between germline ends came to 16 bases. Germline V gene sequence: CDR1 LNHNV, CDR2 YYDKDF (reference sequence). CDR3 length: 16 amino acids. The DNA of the CDR3 is TGTGCCACCAGCCCTTCCCGGGGGGGGGCTAATGAAAAACTGTTTTTT. Protein product: CATSPSRGGANEKLFF. Full variable domain (missing parts from reference TRBV15 and TRBJ1-4): DAMVIQNPRYQVTQFGKPVTLSCSQTLNHNVMYWYQQKSSQAPKLLFHYYDKDFNNEADTPDNFQSRRPNTSFCFLDIRSPGLGDTAMYLCATSPSRGGANEKLFFGSGTQLSVL.